These 13 T cell receptor beta chains were all obtained from the same sample, sequenced in a study of T cells in women clearing cervical HPV infection. The protocol was immunoSEQ multiplex PCR, while the TCRdb copy is restricted to in-frame clones and leaves out a portion. In all, the sample yields about 32,000 clones. Sequenced material: blood buffy coat. These receptors all come from a woman aged 18-69 years with a cervical HPV16 infection that either progressed to CIN3+ or cleared (not recorded which).

For this clone: The observed sequence ends 3 residues before the CDR3 terminus, with the missing tail filled in from the germline J gene. The V call is TRBV19, the J call TRBJ1-6; 9 bases map to TRBD1. With 5 bases clipped from V and 10 bases from J, the junction kept 6 bases outside the gene matches. The germline CDR1 and CDR2 sequences are LNHDA and SQIVND (reference sequence). The length of the CDR3 is 14 residues. The CDR3 DNA, read in part, is TGTGCCAGTAGTCCGGACAGGGGTGGCTCACCC. Translating it yields CASSPDRGGSP. The CDR3, in full, reads CASSPDRGGSPLHF. The entire variable domain, with the rest obtained from reference TRBV19 and TRBJ1-6, is as follows: DGGITQSPKYLFRKEGQNVTLSCEQNLNHDAMYWYRQDPGQGLRLIYYSQIVNDFQKGDIAEGYSVSREKKESFPLTVTSAQKNPTAFYLCASSPDRGGSPLHFGNGTRLTVT.

Details on this clone: The CDR3 is cut off 3 residues early in the read; its end comes from the germline J gene. This chain joins TRBV12-5 and TRBJ2-1; 7 bases align to TRBD2. V was pared by 0 bases and J by 6 bases, with 14 bases of the junction left unmatched. This CDR3 comprises 18 residues. CDR1 LGHNT and CDR2 FRNRAP come from the germline V gene. The CDR3 DNA, read in part, is TGTGCTAGTGGTTTGGTATGGAATCGGCGGGGGAACCTCAATGAG. It specifies CASGLVWNRRGNLNE. The whole CDR3 reads CASGLVWNRRGNLNEQFF. Together with reference TRBV12-5 and TRBJ2-1, the CDR3 gives the full variable domain: DARVTQTPRHKVTEMGQEVTMRCQPILGHNTVFWYRQTMMQGLELLAYFRNRAPLDDSGMPKDRFSAEMPDATLATLKIQPSEPRDSAVYFCASGLVWNRRGNLNEQFFGPGTRLTVL.

Concerning this clone: The sequence runs out 3 residues before the end of the CDR3; the remainder is reconstructed from the germline J gene. The chain couples TRBV4-2 to TRBJ2-3; 12 bases agree with TRBD2. Trimming cost V 4 bases and J 0 bases; bases outside gene matches: 5. The CDR3 extends over 17 amino acids. Germline V lookup: CDR1 LGHNA, CDR2 YNFKEQ. CDR3 residues: CASSLRLAGASTDTQYF. CDR3 bases read: TGTGCCAGCAGCCTTAGACTAGCGGGGGCTAGCACAGATACG.

Points on this clone: The read ends 3 residues before the CDR3 terminus; that terminus is restored from the germline J gene. The chain recombines TRBV12-3 or TRBV12-4 with TRBJ2-4; 9 nucleotides align to TRBD1. The J segment lost 1 base and the V segment lost 6 bases, leaving 4 bases of the junction unmatched. The length of the CDR3 is 15 residues. The DNA read from the CDR3 is TGTGCCAGCAGGCGACAGGGGGAGGCCAAAAACATT. Amino acids: CASRRQGEAKNI. The entire CDR3 protein is CASRRQGEAKNIQYF.

Partial CDR3 DNA: TGTGCCAGCTCACCCCCCGTAAACAGGGGGGAAAAG. It codes for CASSPPVNRGEK. The complete CDR3 reads CASSPPVNRGEKLFF. V and J are TRBV18 and TRBJ2-2; 8 bases are a match to TRBD1. The read gets to within 3 residues of the CDR3 end, and the germline J gene fills in the rest. The CDR3 is made up of 15 amino acids. Germline V gene lookup returns CDR1 KGHSH and CDR2 LQKENI. The whole variable domain, filled in from reference TRBV18 and TRBJ2-2, reads NAGVMQNPRHLVRRRGQEARLRCSPMKGHSHVYWYRQLPEEGLKFMVYLQKENIIDESGMPKERFSAEFPKEGPSILRIQQVVRGDSAAYFCASSPPVNRGEKLFFGEGSRLTVL.

The covered CDR3 bases are TGCAGTGCTGTGGGACAGGCAAGCTCCTACGAG. Residues: CSAVGQASSYE. The whole CDR3 region reads CSAVGQASSYEQYF. This sequence joins TRBV20-1 and TRBJ2-7; 8 bases are shared with TRBD1. The read ends 3 residues before the CDR3 terminus; that terminus is restored from the germline J gene. Germline-derived CDR1 and CDR2 are DFQATT and SNEGSKA (reference sequence). CDR3 length equals 14 residues. J gave up 0 bases and V 5 bases, and 6 bases lay outside the gene matches.

For this clone: The CDR3 goes on 3 residues after the read ends, and that part is filled in from the germline J gene. The gene calls are TRBV6-1 and TRBJ1-5; D is unclear. Germline V lookup: CDR1 MNHNS, CDR2 SASEGT. CDR3 length: 15 amino acids. Trimming pared 1 base from V and 2 bases from J, leaving 9 bases between. The CDR3 region is CASSEVGRRNQPQHF. The part of the CDR3 DNA that was read is TGTGCCAGCAGTGAAGTGGGCAGGCGCAATCAGCCC.

As for this clone: The read terminates 3 residues ahead of where the CDR3 ends, so the germline J gene completes it. This sequence joins TRBV19 and TRBJ1-5; D is uncertain. Between the trimmed V and J ends, which lost 7 bases and 5 bases, there was a span of 15 bases. The CDR3 totals 14 residues. CDR1 and CDR2 (germline): LNHDA, SQIVND (reference sequence). The sequenced part of the CDR3 DNA is TGTGCCAGTATGGGTGAGGGCAGCTATCAGCCC. Protein sequence: CASMGEGSYQP. The full CDR3 sequence reads CASMGEGSYQPQHF.

About this clone itself: The CDR3 end falls 3 residues outside the read, so it is completed with the germline J gene. This rearrangement joins TRBV7-9 to TRBJ2-4; no clear D. Germline lookup yields CDR1 SEHNR and CDR2 FQNEAQ (reference sequence). The CDR3 covers 11 residues. Partial CDR3 DNA: TGTGCCAGCAGCTTAGATCTCGGT. Translating it yields CASSLDLG. The entire CDR3 sequence reads CASSLDLGQYF.

As regards this clone: The CDR3 is cut off 3 residues early in the read; its end comes from the germline J gene. The chain employs TRBV18 and TRBJ1-1; no reliable D call. Germline CDR1 and CDR2: KGHSH and LQKENI. The CDR3 has 14 amino acids. CDR3 residues: CASSPRKGGETAFF. The sequenced CDR3 bases are TGTGCCAGCTCACCAAGGAAGGGCGGGGAGACA.

Points on this clone: The read ends 3 residues early relative to the CDR3; the germline J gene fills the gap. This rearrangement joins TRBV10-3 to TRBJ2-2; D might be TRBD2 (7 bases). CDR1 is ENHRY and CDR2 is SYGVKD in the germline V gene. V lost 3 bases to trimming and J lost 7 bases, with 12 bases between them. This CDR3 spans 14 amino acids. CDR3 protein: CAISESGGLGELFF. Partial CDR3 DNA: TGTGCCATCAGTGAATCGGGGGGCCTCGGGGAG.

The CDR3 protein is CASTLGGTGGEKLFF. CDR3 DNA (partial): TGTGCCAGCACCCTTGGGGGGACAGGGGGCGAAAAA. This chain links TRBV2 with TRBJ1-4, with 12 bases matching TRBD1. The CDR3 is cut off 3 residues early in the read; its end comes from the germline J gene. This CDR3 spans 15 amino acids. Germline lookup yields CDR1 SNHLY and CDR2 FYNNEI. J was trimmed by 8 bases and V by 7 bases; bases with no gene match: 8.

Points on this clone: Read data end 3 residues before the CDR3 end; the end is taken from the germline J gene. The rearrangement joins TRBV6-1 to TRBJ1-6, with D unresolved. Trimming cost V 0 bases and J 6 bases, with 9 bases left between them. The CDR3 has 15 residues. Germline V gene data show CDR1 as MNHNS and CDR2 as SASEGT. This CDR3 is CASSEAPGFNSPLHF. Incomplete CDR3 DNA: TGTGCCAGCAGTGAAGCCCCGGGTTTTAATTCACCC.